This TCR beta chain was profiled in a study of T cell repertoires in cytomegalovirus infection (dated 2019 in TCRdb). Notes on the research overall: Alongside well-studied HLA-B-restricted epitopes, the peptide stimulations were aimed at recently identified HLA-C-restricted CMV epitopes, whose presentation resists viral immunomodulation. Donor HLA type was relevant to the analysis, because carriage of CMV infection together with the matching HLA type was indicated by public TCR beta signatures. What the work shows at the level of the full study, not this receptor alone: Carriers of CMV infection plus the relevant HLA type were discriminated by the cumulative frequency of public TCR beta family members in the study cohort and in an independent approximately 400-donor cohort. The ex vivo response was dominated by HLA-C-restricted CMV-specific TCR beta clonotypes, which also provided the single most frequent clonotype in two of eight donors.

Interpreted using the paper, the treatment or condition label stands for: in vitro stimulation with specific CMV peptide epitopes to enrich CMV-specific T cells. Notes on this clonotype: No antigen is known for it. No much larger clone is present one base from it, and per-base qualities are unavailable.

The sample was run on an Illumina HiSeq 1500. TCRdb reprocessed the public reads (quality trimming at Q25 with fastp, clone calling with MiXCR) and kept in-frame beta chains. Identical CDR3 protein sequences are pooled into one entry, listed with their most common genes and DNA. The sample table contains about 830,000 distinct CDR3 sequences; only one count was recorded for around a third of them. The ten most abundant clones make up about an eighth of the sample. This TCR was recovered from a human donor in good health (CMV status not recorded). Some clones in this sample may be carry-over from other donors' samples. The material sequenced was cultured CD8+ T cells from PBMCs, taken from culture after CMV antigen stimulation.

The nucleotide sequence is TGTGCCAGCAGCTCGAGTGGGCTAGCGGTAGAGATACTACGAGAGCAGTACTTC. It codes for CASSSSGLAVEILREQYF. The sequence joins TRBV7-9 to TRBJ2-7; TRBD2 aligns with 7 central bases. Sequences SEHNR (CDR1) and FQNEAQ (CDR2) are obtained from the germline V gene (reference sequence). The CDR3 runs 18 amino acids, cysteine and phenylalanine included. The DNA shown is the 54-base CDR3, in frame from base 1. Trimming takes 4 bases off V and 7 bases off J; junction bases not matched to a gene: 22.